This T cell receptor (beta chain) was obtained from a study of blood T cell repertoires in COVID-19. Looking at the study overall: From T cells, B-cell-depleted T cells, or PBMCs came the material, which was cDNA or gDNA.

The CDR3 is 17 residues long. V shed 0 bases, J shed 8 bases, and the junction held 9 bases outside the gene matches. Germline CDR1 and CDR2: LGHNA and YNFKEQ. Data came from immunoSEQ multiplex PCR; TCRdb stores just in-frame clones and leaves some out. Of 250,000 or so clones in the sample, about 89% were seen once. The V and J genes are TRBV4-2 and TRBJ1-4, with 10 bases identical to TRBD1. The receptor was derived from a woman between 40 and 50 years old who had recovered from COVID-19. Input material: peripheral blood. The CDR3 nucleotides read TGTGCCAGCAGCCAAGAGTGGGGTGGGACAGGGGACGAAAAACTGTTTTTT. Its protein product is CASSQEWGGTGDEKLFF.